This T cell receptor beta chain was found in a study of blood T cell repertoires in COVID-19. Study in general: T cells, B-cell-depleted T cells, or PBMCs provided the cDNA or gDNA that served as material.

V trimming: 5 bases; J trimming: 3 bases; junction bases outside the gene matches: 14. Germline CDR1 reads PRHDT; CDR2 reads FYEKMQ (reference sequence). This CDR3 spans 19 amino acids. This clone was detected only once. Some clones are missing from TCRdb's copy, which holds only in-frame ones; the method was immunoSEQ multiplex PCR. The sample records 55,000 to 80,000 clones, about three quarters being singletons. The receptor's source is a human donor in a cohort sampled during active COVID-19. Specimen: peripheral blood. The V and J genes are TRBV13 and TRBJ2-7; TRBD2 matches 15 bases. CDR3 in amino acids: CASSARTSGRARGGYEQYF. DNA for the CDR3: TGTGCCAGCAGCGCCAGGACTAGCGGGAGGGCCCGGGGGGGCTACGAGCAGTACTTC.